This is a list of T cell receptor beta chains from one sample in a study of response to subunit inactivated influenza vaccine. Via MiXCR, TCRdb re-called the RT-PCR reads, giving one row per CDR3 protein. The sample yields a few hundred thousand distinct CDR3 sequences, under 8.5% seen once. The sequencing used PBMCs from blood, collected approximately 25 months after vaccination. These receptors came from a man between 50 and 69 years old who received an inactivated influenza vaccine. Both conserved end residues are part of each CDR3. D genes are given only for firm matches. The size entry is marked missing in some rows and otherwise reads once, few, many or a size class.

D gene: .; clone size: many; J gene: TRBJ2-3; V gene: TRBV10-3; CDR3 DNA: TGTGCCATCAGTGAGTCGATTGGCGCGAACAGTCCCACAGATACGCAGTATTTT; CDR3 protein: CAISESIGANSPTDTQYF
D gene: TRBD2; clone size: many; J gene: TRBJ2-1; V gene: TRBV12-3/TRBV12-4; CDR3 DNA: TGTGCCAGCAGTTTGGCGGGAGGGACGGGGGATGAGCAGTTCTTC; CDR3 protein: CASSLAGGTGDEQFF
D gene: TRBD1; clone size: .; J gene: TRBJ1-1; V gene: TRBV12-3/TRBV12-4; CDR3 DNA: TGTGCCAGCAGTTTCGGGGGACAGGGGACGAACACTGAAGCTTTCTTT; CDR3 protein: CASSFGGQGTNTEAFF
D gene: TRBD1; clone size: many; J gene: TRBJ1-2; V gene: TRBV6-1; CDR3 DNA: TGTGCCAGCAGTCTGGGACAGGGGGCGTCTGGCTACACCTTC; CDR3 protein: CASSLGQGASGYTF
D gene: TRBD2; clone size: few; J gene: TRBJ2-1; V gene: TRBV20-1; CDR3 DNA: TGCAGTGCTAGGGGGCTAGCGGGAGGGACTGAGCAGTTCTTC; CDR3 protein: CSARGLAGGTEQFF
D gene: .; clone size: few; J gene: TRBJ2-1; V gene: TRBV12-3/TRBV12-4; CDR3 DNA: TGTGCCAGCAGTTTTGAGGGGCAGGGGAATTTC; CDR3 protein: CASSFEGQGNF
D gene: .; clone size: .; J gene: TRBJ2-1; V gene: TRBV7-9; CDR3 DNA: TGTGCCAGCAGCTTAGTCGCAGGTGGGGTTGAGCAGTTCTTC; CDR3 protein: CASSLVAGGVEQFF
D gene: TRBD1; clone size: many; J gene: TRBJ2-1; V gene: TRBV5-1; CDR3 DNA: TGCGCCAGCAGCTCAGGGACAGTCGGCTCCTACAATGAGCAGTTCTTC; CDR3 protein: CASSSGTVGSYNEQFF
D gene: .; clone size: many; J gene: TRBJ2-7; V gene: TRBV12-3/TRBV12-4; CDR3 DNA: TGTGCCAGCAGTTTTCATCCGGCAACCTACGAGCAGTACTTC; CDR3 protein: CASSFHPATYEQYF
D gene: TRBD2; clone size: few; J gene: TRBJ2-5; V gene: TRBV20-1; CDR3 DNA: TGCAGTGCTACGACTAGCGCAGAGACCCAGTACTTC; CDR3 protein: CSATTSAETQYF
D gene: .; clone size: .; J gene: TRBJ1-4; V gene: TRBV29-1; CDR3 DNA: TGCGGCGTTGAAGATATGGACGCAACTAATGAAAAACTGTTTTTT; CDR3 protein: CGVEDMDATNEKLFF
D gene: TRBD2; clone size: .; J gene: TRBJ2-3; V gene: TRBV29-1; CDR3 DNA: TGCAGCGTTGCACCCCAAAGCGGGAGGTCAGATACGCAGTATTTT; CDR3 protein: CSVAPQSGRSDTQYF